This entry concerns a single TCR beta chain. This sample stems from a study of blood T cell repertoires in COVID-19. About the study: Specimens from acute and convalescent COVID-19 originated in the United States, Italy and Spain. The cDNA or gDNA used as material had been derived from T cells, B-cell-depleted T cells, or PBMCs.

As handled by the study authors: Nucleated cell number was recorded as an estimate derived from reference gene primer amplification. Profiling relied on immunoSEQ multiplex PCR, and the TCRdb table lists in-frame clones only, not all of them. V and J calls and clone size come straight from that table; D and trimming were deduced from the DNA. The sample gives around 77,000 clones, approximately 85% of which show up once; under 6% is in the top ten. The CDR3 contains 17 residues. Germline values: CDR1 SSHAT, CDR2 FNYEAQ (reference sequence). The V gene lost 4 bases and the J gene lost 0 bases, with 13 bases spanning the gap.

Specimen: peripheral blood. The chain recombines TRBV7-7 with TRBJ2-6; the D gene is possibly TRBD1 (6 bases). The receptor's source is an elderly man with acute or convalescent COVID-19. The CDR3 region is CASSSDSSYSGANVLTF. The CDR3 nucleotides are TGTGCCAGCAGCTCGGACAGTAGTTACTCTGGGGCCAACGTCCTGACTTTC.